This T cell receptor (beta chain) was documented in a study of blood T cell repertoires in COVID-19. Study as a whole: Italy, Spain and the United States were the sources of the convalescent and acute COVID-19 samples. Sources were T cells, B-cell-depleted T cells, or PBMCs; the material itself was cDNA or gDNA.

In germline, CDR1 is MGHRA, CDR2 YSYEKL. CDR3 length: 17 residues. Trimming pared 0 bases from V and 3 bases from J, leaving 17 bases between. Per the study methods: From reference gene primer amplification, estimates of nucleated cell counts were derived. Sequencing used immunoSEQ multiplex PCR; TCRdb keeps in-frame clones, though not all of them. V and J calls and clone size are copied from that table; D and trimming were computed from the DNA. The table has around 130,000 clones, about 80% seen once. The material sequenced was peripheral blood. This clonotype originated in a woman aged 60-75 years with acute or convalescent COVID-19. This chain links TRBV4-1 with TRBJ1-1; weak D call: TRBD1 (5 bases). The CDR3 is CASSQDIVRAADTEAFF. As DNA, the CDR3 is TGCGCCAGCAGCCAAGATATCGTCAGGGCGGCGGACACTGAAGCTTTCTTT.